These 14 T cell receptor beta chains were all obtained from the same sample, sequenced in a study of T cells expressing NK-cell markers. TCRdb reanalyzed the 5' RACE reads, giving one entry per CDR3 protein sequence and no DNA. This sample's table reports 300,000 or so distinct CDR3 sequences. The sample comprised blood T cells: a sorted CD56 or NKG2C T cell subset, CD4+ or CD8+ T cells, or bulk PBMC T cells (not recorded which). The receptors were sampled from a woman between 18 and 75 years old in good health.

V usage is TRBV7-2 and J usage is TRBJ2-1; there is no DNA to check the TCRdb D call of TRBD2. CDR1 SGHTA and CDR2 FQGNSA come from the germline V gene. The CDR3 spans 13 residues. CDR3 loop: CASSLKREVEQFF.

This chain uses TRBV5-1 with TRBJ2-3; TCRdb outputs TRBD2, but without DNA this stays unchecked. CDR3 size: 16 residues. Germline V CDR1 and CDR2: SGHRS, YFSETQ. The CDR3 sequence: CASSHLSGRESDTQYF.

The chain couples TRBV5-6 to TRBJ2-5; the D gene TCRdb calls, TRBD2, cannot be checked with no DNA. In germline, CDR1 is SGHDT, CDR2 YYEEEE. The CDR3 has 14 residues. CDR3 sequence reads: CASSLTSSTWTQYF.

The chain combines TRBV20-1 with TRBJ1-2. This CDR3 is 15 amino acids long. CDR1 DFQATT and CDR2 SNEGSKA come from the germline V gene (reference sequence). The CDR3 spells CSARVMGFGNYGYTF.

The chain employs TRBV29-1 and TRBJ2-2. Germline CDR1 SQVTM, CDR2 ANQGSEA. The CDR3 totals 15 residues. Here the CDR3 reads CSVSRGRPNTGELFF.

The chain has TRBV20-1 and TRBJ2-3; TCRdb designates TRBD2, a call that cannot be tested without DNA. CDR3 length equals 16 residues. CDR1 and CDR2 (germline): DFQATT, SNEGSKA (reference sequence). CDR3 sequence reads: CSATDLLAGGTDTQYF.

This chain links TRBV7-3 with TRBJ2-3. The CDR3 runs 14 residues. CDR1 and CDR2 from the germline V gene are SGHTA and FQGTGA. CDR3 loop: CASSLSVVGDTQYF.

The gene calls are TRBV5-5 and TRBJ2-5. The CDR3 is made up of 14 amino acids. Per germline, CDR1 SGHKS and CDR2 YYEKEE (reference sequence). CDR3 sequence: CASSLYWWGETQYF.

The rearrangement links TRBV20-1 to TRBJ2-3. Germline loops: CDR1 DFQATT, CDR2 SNEGSKA (reference sequence). The CDR3 sequence is 12 residues long. CDR3 protein: CSASWTSDTQYF.

The rearrangement uses TRBV7-2 and TRBJ2-5; the TRBD1 assignment by TCRdb is unverifiable without DNA. Germline CDR1 SGHTA, CDR2 FQGNSA. The CDR3 is 15 amino acids. The CDR3 loop is CASSQNRGGQETQYF.

The chain uses TRBV5-1 and TRBJ2-1; the TCRdb D gene call, TRBD2, has no DNA to confirm it. This CDR3 spans 16 amino acids. Germline V gene data show CDR1 as SGHRS and CDR2 as YFSETQ. The CDR3 is CASSPFSGSSYNEQFF. Together with reference TRBV5-1 and TRBJ2-1, the CDR3 gives the full variable domain: KAGVTQTPRYLIKTRGQQVTLSCSPISGHRSVSWYQQTPGQGLQFLFEYFSETQRNKGNFPGRFSGRQFSNSRSEMNVSTLELGDSALYLCASSPFSGSSYNEQFFGPGTRLTVL.

The V call is TRBV18, the J call TRBJ2-5. Germline V gene lookup returns CDR1 KGHSH and CDR2 LQKENI. There are 15 residues in the CDR3. This CDR3 is CASSLGLGGVETQYF.

The rearrangement links TRBV20-1 to TRBJ2-3; TCRdb's D call, TRBD1, is unchecked because there is no DNA. This CDR3 has 15 amino acids. CDR1 and CDR2 (germline): DFQATT, SNEGSKA (reference sequence). The CDR3 sequence is CSARRYRDLSDTQYF.

This sequence joins TRBV30 and TRBJ2-3; TCRdb names TRBD1, which stays unverified in the absence of DNA. Germline CDR1 is GTSNPN and CDR2 is SVGIG (reference sequence). The length of the CDR3 is 13 residues. Here the CDR3 reads CAWRGPPTDTQYF.